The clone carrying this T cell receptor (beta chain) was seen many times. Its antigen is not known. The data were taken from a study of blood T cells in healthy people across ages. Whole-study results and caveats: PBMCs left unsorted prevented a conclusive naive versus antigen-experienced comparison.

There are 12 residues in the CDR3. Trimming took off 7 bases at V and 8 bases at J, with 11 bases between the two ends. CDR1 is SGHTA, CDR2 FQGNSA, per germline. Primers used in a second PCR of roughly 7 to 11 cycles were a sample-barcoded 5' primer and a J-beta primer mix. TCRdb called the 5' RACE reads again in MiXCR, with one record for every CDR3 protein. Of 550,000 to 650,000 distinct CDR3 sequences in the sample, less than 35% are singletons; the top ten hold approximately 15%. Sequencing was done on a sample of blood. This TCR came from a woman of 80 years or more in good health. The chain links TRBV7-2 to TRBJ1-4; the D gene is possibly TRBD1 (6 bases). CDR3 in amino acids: CASTSQGEKLFF. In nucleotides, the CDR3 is TGTGCCAGCACCTCCCAGGGGGAAAAACTGTTTTTT.